These 32 T cell receptor beta chains came from one sample sequenced in a study of blood T cell repertoires in COVID-19. Clones were read by immunoSEQ multiplex PCR, and TCRdb kept only the in-frame ones, dropping some. The sample holds around 290,000 clones; 75% to 90% are singletons and the top ten take under 15%. Material for sequencing was peripheral blood. Receptors originate from a woman in her seventies with COVID-19, enrolled during active disease.

The rearrangement uses TRBV6-5 and TRBJ1-3; unclear D gene. V was cut by 8 bases and J by 2 bases, with 10 bases left in between. Germline V CDR1 and CDR2: MNHEY, SVGAGI. The CDR3 covers 13 residues. CDR3 sequence: CASLDGTGNTIYF. The DNA for the CDR3 is TGTGCCAGCTTGGACGGGACTGGAAACACCATATATTTT.

This clone was counted between two and nine times. The rearrangement uses TRBV4-1 and TRBJ2-6, with a possible D match to TRBD1 (6 bases). This CDR3 has 18 amino acids. CDR1 MGHRA and CDR2 YSYEKL come from the germline V gene. The V end was cut by 0 bases, the J end by 2 bases, with 14 bases between. The chain's CDR3 is CASSQEWTVSTGANVLTF. Here the CDR3 DNA reads TGCGCCAGCAGCCAAGAATGGACAGTCTCAACTGGGGCCAACGTCCTGACTTTC.

The chain combines TRBV12-3 or TRBV12-4 with TRBJ1-1, with unresolved D. V dropped 1 base and J dropped 8 bases, with 8 bases sitting between them. The CDR3 totals 12 residues. CDR3 loop: CASSLVGSEAFF. The CDR3 coding sequence is TGTGCCAGCAGTTTAGTGGGCAGCGAAGCTTTCTTT.

This clone occurred a few times. The rearrangement uses TRBV5-4 and TRBJ2-7; tentatively, D is TRBD1 (6 bases). This CDR3 spans 14 amino acids. Per the germline V gene, CDR1 is SGHNT and CDR2 is YYREEE (reference sequence). V dropped 0 bases and J dropped 6 bases, with 13 bases sitting between them. CDR3 loop: CASSLGTGRGEQYF. CDR3 nucleotide sequence: TGTGCCAGCAGCTTGGGTACAGGGCGAGGCGAGCAGTACTTC.

V is TRBV19 and J is TRBJ1-5, with a tentative D call TRBD1 (5 bases). The germline V gene has CDR1 LNHDA and CDR2 SQIVND (reference sequence). CDR3 size: 15 residues. Trimming stripped 7 bases from V and 0 bases from J, with 13 bases between. The CDR3 here is CASNLNRYSNQPQHF. The DNA of the CDR3 is TGTGCCAGTAACCTAAACAGGTATAGCAATCAGCCCCAGCATTTT.

The rearrangement joins TRBV9 to TRBJ2-1; 8 bases align to TRBD2. CDR1 is SGDLS and CDR2 is YYNGEE in the germline V gene. The CDR3 extends over 15 amino acids. V lost 2 bases and J lost 5; bases outside the gene matches: 6. CDR3 coding DNA: TGTGCCAGCAGCGTTAGCGGGGCCAACCACAATGAGCAGTTCTTC. Translation: CASSVSGANHNEQFF.

The chain combines TRBV9 with TRBJ2-7, with no clear D. The germline V gene has CDR1 SGDLS and CDR2 YYNGEE. V was clipped by 0 bases and J by 2 bases, with 6 bases between them. The CDR3 covers 13 residues. The CDR3 reads CASSVGVTYEQYF. The CDR3 coding sequence is TGTGCCAGCAGCGTAGGTGTTACCTACGAGCAGTACTTC.

The gene calls are TRBV4-1 and TRBJ2-7, with unresolved D. CDR1 and CDR2 from the germline V gene are MGHRA and YSYEKL. This CDR3 comprises 13 residues. Trimming shortened V by 4 bases and J by 0 bases, and 7 bases separated the two germline ends. The CDR3 protein is CASSLTVSYEQYF. The CDR3 nucleotides are TGCGCCAGCAGCCTCACAGTCTCCTACGAGCAGTACTTC.

J is TRBJ2-7 and V is TRBV27; D is unresolved. Germline assignment: CDR1 MNHEY and CDR2 SMNVEV (reference sequence). With 3 bases removed from V and 3 bases from J, the gap between germline ends came to 12 bases. The CDR3 loop spans 14 amino acids. The CDR3 loop is CASSLGATFYEQYF. In DNA form, the CDR3 reads TGTGCCAGCAGTTTGGGCGCGACATTCTACGAGCAGTACTTC.

The chain links TRBV7-9 to TRBJ1-4; tentatively, D is TRBD1 (6 bases). V was trimmed by 4 bases and J by 4 bases, leaving 16 bases between them. Germline V gene sequence: CDR1 SEHNR, CDR2 FQNEAQ (reference sequence). There are 16 residues in the CDR3. CDR3 sequence reads: CASSSQQGAVNEKLFF. In DNA, the CDR3 is TGTGCCAGCAGCTCCCAACAGGGTGCGGTTAATGAAAAACTGTTTTTT.

The chain recombines TRBV9 with TRBJ1-3; D unresolved. V lost 4 bases to trimming and J lost 0 bases, with 14 bases between them. This CDR3 comprises 16 residues. Germline assignment: CDR1 SGDLS and CDR2 YYNGEE. The CDR3 here is CASSPPSGSSGNTIYF. The CDR3 region has the DNA TGTGCCAGCAGCCCCCCTAGTGGTAGCTCTGGAAACACCATATATTTT.

This chain connects TRBV19 to TRBJ1-5; D is unresolved. CDR1 is LNHDA and CDR2 is SQIVND in the germline V gene (reference sequence). The CDR3 has 12 amino acids. Trimming left V 2 bases short and J 5 bases short, with 4 bases between. CDR3 nucleotide sequence: TGTGCCAGTAGTATACGGGATCAGCCCCAGCATTTT. Translating it yields CASSIRDQPQHF.

The chain couples TRBV2 to TRBJ1-3; no clear D. Per the germline V gene, CDR1 is SNHLY and CDR2 is FYNNEI. This CDR3 comprises 14 residues. Trimming removed 7 bases from V and 2 bases from J, with 12 bases in between. CDR3 DNA: TGTGCCAGCACTCTCGGAGCTCCTGGAAACACCATATATTTT. Protein product: CASTLGAPGNTIYF.

V and J are TRBV19 and TRBJ1-3; D is unresolved. The V gene lost 0 bases and the J gene lost 4 bases, with 16 bases spanning the gap. Per germline, CDR1 LNHDA and CDR2 SQIVND (reference sequence). CDR3 length: 17 amino acids. As DNA, the CDR3 is TGTGCCAGTAGTATAGATCACGTAGACATCGTCGGAAACACCATATATTTT. Residues: CASSIDHVDIVGNTIYF.

The chain employs TRBV5-1 and TRBJ2-3, with 10 bases aligning to TRBD2. The germline CDR1 and CDR2 sequences are SGHRS and YFSETQ. After removal of 1 base from V and 6 bases from J, the junction contained 5 bases not matched to a gene. The CDR3 length is 15 residues. The DNA of the CDR3 is TGCGCCAGCAGCTTGACACTAGCGGGACGGGATACGCAGTATTTT. Residues: CASSLTLAGRDTQYF.

The chain recombines TRBV29-1 with TRBJ2-7, with 7 bases lining up with TRBD1. Looked up from germline, CDR1 is SQVTM and CDR2 is ANQGSEA. This CDR3 has 13 residues. The trim removed 4 bases at V and 2 bases at J, leaving 5 bases unmatched. This chain's CDR3 is CSVGQGLPYEQYF. The CDR3 coding sequence is TGCAGCGTTGGACAGGGCCTCCCCTACGAGCAGTACTTC.

The chain couples TRBV12-5 to TRBJ1-6; D call uncertain. CDR3 length: 16 residues. V lost 0 bases and J 5 bases, leaving 11 bases between the germline ends. Germline CDR1 reads LGHNT; CDR2 reads FRNRAP. As DNA, the CDR3 is TGTGCTAGTGGTTTGGTACTCGGGCGGGATAATTCACCCCTCCACTTT. As protein: CASGLVLGRDNSPLHF.

The chain links TRBV5-1 to TRBJ2-5, with 7 bases fitting TRBD2. The junction had 8 bases not matched to a gene; V was cut back by 4 bases and J by 2 bases. Germline CDR1 and CDR2: SGHRS and YFSETQ. There are 15 residues in the CDR3. The CDR3 spells CASSNGGMGQETQYF. The DNA for the CDR3 is TGCGCCAGCAGCAACGGGGGGATGGGGCAAGAGACCCAGTACTTC.

Ten or more counts support this clone. The chain has TRBV30 and TRBJ2-7, with D possibly TRBD1 on 5 matching bases. CDR3 length: 13 amino acids. Trimming pared 5 bases from V and 5 bases from J, leaving 16 bases between. Germline CDR1 and CDR2: GTSNPN and SVGIG (reference sequence). As DNA, the CDR3 is TGTGCCTGGGGTGCATCAGGGTACCACGAGCAGTACTTC. Residues: CAWGASGYHEQYF.

The chain joins TRBV9 to TRBJ2-1; 7 bases fit TRBD1. The V gene's germline CDR1 is SGDLS and CDR2 YYNGEE. The CDR3 is made up of 16 amino acids. V dropped 4 bases and J dropped 5; count of bases not matched to a gene: 12. Here the CDR3 DNA reads TGTGCCAGCAGCCCATCTCCTGGGACAGTTAACAATGAGCAGTTCTTC. Translation gives CASSPSPGTVNNEQFF.

This chain connects TRBV9 to TRBJ2-6; 8 bases map to TRBD1. With V trimmed by 6 bases and J by 2 bases, 7 bases remained unmatched. Germline V gene lookup returns CDR1 SGDLS and CDR2 YYNGEE. This CDR3 region has 16 residues. CDR3 loop: CASTLDRVTGANVLTF. The CDR3 coding sequence is TGTGCCAGCACCCTGGACAGGGTCACTGGGGCCAACGTCCTGACTTTC.

This rearrangement joins TRBV5-1 to TRBJ1-3; maybe TRBD1 (5 bases). This CDR3 contains 16 residues. Germline V lookup: CDR1 SGHRS, CDR2 YFSETQ. Trimming cost V 0 bases and J 0 bases, with 10 bases left between them. The DNA for the CDR3 is TGCGCCAGCAGCTTGGAGACAGCTTACTCTGGAAACACCATATATTTT. Residues: CASSLETAYSGNTIYF.

In this sample, this clone turned up once. The chain is built from TRBV5-1 and TRBJ1-1; D may be TRBD1 (6 bases). The CDR3 spans 16 residues. The germline gives CDR1 SGHRS, CDR2 YFSETQ. V lost 4 bases to trimming and J lost 2 bases, with 18 bases between them. DNA for the CDR3: TGCGCCAGCAGCGGGAGCCACAGGGACGAAAACACTGAAGCTTTCTTT. It is translated as CASSGSHRDENTEAFF.

This clone was seen only a few times. The genes are TRBV7-2 and TRBJ2-2, with D unclear. CDR1 is SGHTA, CDR2 FQGNSA, per germline. The CDR3 consists of 13 residues. With 1 base removed from V and 5 bases from J, the gap between germline ends came to 5 bases. The CDR3 DNA reads TGTGCCAGCAGCTTAGTCCATACCGGGGAGCTGTTTTTT. Its translation: CASSLVHTGELFF.

This clone was seen a few times. This chain connects TRBV19 to TRBJ1-2, with TRBD1 identical over 10 bases. With V trimmed by 7 bases and J by 4 bases, 9 bases remained unmatched. The CDR3 loop spans 15 amino acids. Germline V gene lookup returns CDR1 LNHDA and CDR2 SQIVND (reference sequence). For the CDR3, the DNA is TGTGCCAGTATGGAGGGAGGGGACAGGGGCTATGGCTACACCTTC. It specifies CASMEGGDRGYGYTF.

J is TRBJ1-1 and V is TRBV7-2, with 9 bases that match TRBD1. The junction had 6 bases not matched to a gene; V was cut back by 5 bases and J by 5 bases. The CDR3 has 14 residues. Germline V CDR1 and CDR2: SGHTA, FQGNSA. DNA of the CDR3: TGTGCCAGCAGCCAGACAGGGGGTGGAACTGAAGCTTTCTTT. It encodes CASSQTGGGTEAFF.

This clone appeared a few times. The genes are TRBV6-5 and TRBJ1-2; D is possibly TRBD1 (6 bases). The CDR3 runs to 13 residues. The V end was cut by 3 bases, the J end by 12 bases, with 17 bases between. From germline, CDR1 is MNHEY and CDR2 SVGAGI. DNA for the CDR3: TGTGCCAGCAGTTATGGGACATGGTCGGCCCACACCTTC. It translates to CASSYGTWSAHTF.

The table lists this clone with a few counts. The chain joins TRBV6-5 to TRBJ1-3, with D perhaps matching TRBD1 (5 bases). The length of the CDR3 is 15 residues. Germline V gives CDR1 MNHEY, CDR2 SVGAGI. Trimming removed 0 bases at V and 2 bases at J, with 8 bases between. CDR3: CASSYSGRAGNTIYF. The CDR3 region has the DNA TGTGCCAGCAGTTACTCGGGCAGGGCTGGAAACACCATATATTTT.

V and J are TRBV6-2 or TRBV6-3 and TRBJ2-7; the match to TRBD2 covers 7 bases. V gave up 2 bases and J gave up 5 bases; unmatched junction bases: 9. Germline-derived CDR1 and CDR2 are MNHEY and SVGEGT. This CDR3 region has 15 residues. CDR3 region: CASSYGREPSHEQYF. DNA of the CDR3: TGTGCCAGCAGTTACGGGAGGGAACCGTCGCACGAGCAGTACTTC.

The CDR3 region is CASSQEERRGSNEQFF. The CDR3 nucleotides read TGTGCCAGCAGCCAAGAGGAGAGGCGGGGTAGCAATGAGCAGTTCTTC. The chain is built from TRBV3-1 (or the pseudogene TRBV3-2) and TRBJ2-1, with D possibly matching TRBD2 (6 bases). Germline V gene sequence: CDR1 LGHDT, CDR2 YNNKEL (reference sequence). Trimming took 0 bases from V and 6 from J, leaving 15 bases between them. The CDR3 covers 16 residues.

The CDR3 DNA sequence: TGTGCCAGCAGCGTAGCTCCAGGCGGGGAGCTGTTTTTT. Its translation is CASSVAPGGELFF. V usage is TRBV9 and J usage is TRBJ2-2; D remains unclear. Germline assignment: CDR1 SGDLS and CDR2 YYNGEE. Trimming shortened V by 0 bases and J by 7 bases, and 7 bases separated the two germline ends. This CDR3 is built from 13 residues.

For this clone: Other DNA sequences of this sample code for an identical CDR3. This rearrangement joins TRBV3-1 (or the pseudogene TRBV3-2) to TRBJ1-2, with D tentatively TRBD1 (6 bases). The CDR3 length is 14 residues. Germline V gene data show CDR1 as LGHDT and CDR2 as YNNKEL (reference sequence). Trimming took 4 bases from V and 0 from J, leaving 9 bases between them. DNA of the CDR3: TGTGCCAGCAGCCTACAGGGACCTAACTATGGCTACACCTTC. It specifies CASSLQGPNYGYTF.